The 11 T cell receptor beta chains in this list originate from one sample, sequenced in a study of cytomegalovirus exposure and HLA in healthy donors. It was with 60 Vbeta and 13 Jbeta primers that the PCR ran. Produced via immunoSEQ multiplex PCR; TCRdb's table is partial and in-frame only. The sample records about 150,000 clones, roughly 84% being singletons. Sequencing used PBMCs. The receptors come from a woman younger than 35 in good health and CMV-seronegative.

The chain couples TRBV11-3 to TRBJ1-1; the D gene is possibly TRBD1 (5 bases). Looked up from germline, CDR1 is SGHNT and CDR2 is YENEEA. V was clipped by 5 bases and J by 4 bases, with 14 bases between them. The CDR3 has 14 amino acids. In nucleotides, the CDR3 is TGTGCCAGCAGCCAACGGGGGAAAGGCACTGAAGCTTTCTTT. It specifies CASSQRGKGTEAFF.

V usage is TRBV11-2 and J usage is TRBJ2-7; 9 positions agree with TRBD1. This CDR3 is 13 amino acids long. Germline V gene lookup returns CDR1 SGHAT and CDR2 FQNNGV. The junction had 2 bases not matched to a gene; V was cut back by 1 base and J by 7 bases. The CDR3 reads CASSLGTGDEQYF. The CDR3 DNA follows: TGTGCCAGCAGCTTAGGGACAGGGGATGAGCAGTACTTC.

The gene calls are TRBV7-8 and TRBJ1-2; D perhaps matches TRBD1 (6 bases). V was trimmed by 0 bases and J by 4 bases, leaving 15 bases between them. The germline gives CDR1 SGHVS, CDR2 FQNEAQ. The CDR3 is 16 residues long. The CDR3: CASSLAGGGGGYGYTF. In DNA, the CDR3 is TGTGCCAGCAGCTTAGCGGGAGGGGGGGGCGGCTATGGCTACACCTTC.

The rearrangement uses TRBV2 and TRBJ2-6; 7 nucleotides align to TRBD1. V shed 6 bases and J 0 bases; nucleotides not matched to a gene: 8. The CDR3 length is 17 residues. Germline CDR1 SNHLY, CDR2 FYNNEI. CDR3 sequence: CASRYGTADSGANVLTF. In nucleotides, the CDR3 is TGTGCCAGCAGGTACGGGACAGCGGACTCTGGGGCCAACGTCCTGACTTTC.

This clone was seen only a few times. This rearrangement joins TRBV2 to TRBJ2-7, with D perhaps matching TRBD1 (6 bases). V lost 8 bases to trimming and J lost 6 bases, with 17 bases between them. The CDR3 contains 13 residues. Germline assignment: CDR1 SNHLY and CDR2 FYNNEI. CDR3 amino acids: CASRDTGGSEQYF. The CDR3 DNA reads as TGTGCCAGCCGGGACACCGGAGGCTCCGAGCAGTACTTC.

This chain uses TRBV19 with TRBJ2-1; 10 positions agree with TRBD1. Germline values: CDR1 LNHDA, CDR2 SQIVND (reference sequence). There are 15 residues in the CDR3. Losses at the gene ends were 5 bases for V and 5 bases for J; bases not matched to a gene: 6. CDR3 sequence reads: CASSGWTGGDNEQFF. For the CDR3, the DNA is TGTGCCAGTAGTGGATGGACAGGGGGGGACAATGAGCAGTTCTTC.

The V and J genes are TRBV6-5 and TRBJ1-2; D gene unclear. CDR3 length: 15 amino acids. The V and J ends lost 0 bases and 0 bases respectively, with 8 bases between them. Germline V lookup: CDR1 MNHEY, CDR2 SVGAGI. For the CDR3, the DNA is TGTGCCAGCAGTTACTCGGGCGAGCCTAACTATGGCTACACCTTC. This translates into CASSYSGEPNYGYTF.

The chain employs TRBV2 and TRBJ2-4; 13 bases map to TRBD2. This CDR3 contains 15 residues. V trimming: 5 bases; J trimming: 6 bases; junction bases outside the gene matches: 4. Germline assignment: CDR1 SNHLY and CDR2 FYNNEI. The CDR3 is CASSSTSGGLNIQYF. CDR3 coding DNA: TGTGCCAGCAGTTCGACTAGCGGGGGGTTAAACATTCAGTACTTC.

The table lists this clone with a count of one. V usage is TRBV6-5 and J usage is TRBJ2-2, with a weak D call TRBD2 (5 bases). Trimming stripped 1 base from V and 3 bases from J, with 6 bases between. The germline CDR1 and CDR2 sequences are MNHEY and SVGAGI. The CDR3 is made up of 14 amino acids. The CDR3 coding sequence is TGTGCCAGCAGTTACTACGGGGACACCGGGGAGCTGTTTTTT. Amino acid sequence: CASSYYGDTGELFF.

The chain combines TRBV28 with TRBJ1-4; no clear D. The ends were cut back, 1 base at V and 7 bases at J, with 4 bases in the middle. The CDR3 length is 12 residues. CDR1 is MDHEN, CDR2 SYDVKM, per germline. As DNA, the CDR3 is TGTGCCAGCAGTTTATCGGGTGAAAAACTGTTTTTT. Translation gives CASSLSGEKLFF.

The genes are TRBV7-9 and TRBJ2-5, with 10 positions matching TRBD2. The CDR3 totals 15 residues. Germline values: CDR1 SEHNR, CDR2 FQNEAQ (reference sequence). The V gene end was trimmed by 5 bases and the J gene end by 4 bases; junction bases not matched to a gene: 7. CDR3 DNA sequence: TGTGCCAGCAGCCCGCTAGCGGGAGAACTAGAGACCCAGTACTTC. Translation gives CASSPLAGELETQYF.